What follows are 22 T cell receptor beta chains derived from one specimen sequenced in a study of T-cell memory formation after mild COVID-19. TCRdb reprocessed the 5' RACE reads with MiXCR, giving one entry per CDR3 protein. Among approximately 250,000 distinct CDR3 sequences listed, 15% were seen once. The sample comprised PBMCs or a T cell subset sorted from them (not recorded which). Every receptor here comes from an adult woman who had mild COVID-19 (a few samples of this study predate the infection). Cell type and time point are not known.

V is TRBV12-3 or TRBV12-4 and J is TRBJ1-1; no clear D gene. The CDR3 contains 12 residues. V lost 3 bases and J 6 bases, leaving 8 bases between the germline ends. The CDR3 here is CASSFIVSEAFF. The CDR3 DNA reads TGTGCCAGCAGTTTCATAGTCTCTGAAGCTTTCTTT.

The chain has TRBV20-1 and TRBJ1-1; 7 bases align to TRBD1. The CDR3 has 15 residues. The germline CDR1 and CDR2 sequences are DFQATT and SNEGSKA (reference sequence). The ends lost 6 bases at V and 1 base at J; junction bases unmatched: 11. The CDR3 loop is CSARDRQGGNTEAFF. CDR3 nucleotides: TGCAGTGCCCGAGATCGACAGGGTGGGAACACTGAAGCTTTCTTT.

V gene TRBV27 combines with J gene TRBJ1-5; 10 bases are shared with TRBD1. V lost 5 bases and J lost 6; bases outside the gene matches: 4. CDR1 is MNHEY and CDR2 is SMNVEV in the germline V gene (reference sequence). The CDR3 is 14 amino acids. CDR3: CASSPRTGGQPQHF. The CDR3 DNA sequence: TGTGCCAGCAGTCCGCGGACAGGGGGTCAGCCCCAGCATTTT.

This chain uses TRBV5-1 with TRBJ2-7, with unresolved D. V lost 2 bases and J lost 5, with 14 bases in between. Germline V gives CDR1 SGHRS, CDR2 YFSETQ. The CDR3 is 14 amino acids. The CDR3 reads CASSFLASPHEQYF. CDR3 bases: TGCGCCAGCAGCTTTCTGGCTAGTCCCCACGAGCAGTACTTC. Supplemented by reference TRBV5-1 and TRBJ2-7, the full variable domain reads KAGVTQTPRYLIKTRGQQVTLSCSPISGHRSVSWYQQTPGQGLQFLFEYFSETQRNKGNFPGRFSGRQFSNSRSEMNVSTLELGDSALYLCASSFLASPHEQYFGPGTRLTVT.

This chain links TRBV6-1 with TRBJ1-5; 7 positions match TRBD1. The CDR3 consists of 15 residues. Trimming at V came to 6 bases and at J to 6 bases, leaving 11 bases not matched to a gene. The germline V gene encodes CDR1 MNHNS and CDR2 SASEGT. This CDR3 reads CASRRRQGRGQPQHF. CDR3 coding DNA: TGTGCCAGCAGGAGGAGACAGGGAAGGGGTCAGCCCCAGCATTTT.

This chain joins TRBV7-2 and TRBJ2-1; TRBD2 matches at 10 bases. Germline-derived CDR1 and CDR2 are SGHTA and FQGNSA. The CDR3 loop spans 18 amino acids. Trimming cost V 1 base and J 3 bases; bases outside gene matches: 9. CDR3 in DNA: TGTGCCAGCAGCTTAGACCGGGGAGCGGGAGGGTACTACAATGAGCAGTTCTTC. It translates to CASSLDRGAGGYYNEQFF.

The CDR3 DNA reads as TGTGCCAGCAGCCAAGGTAGGGCCCGAAACACTGAAGCTTTCTTT. It encodes CASSQGRARNTEAFF. The J gene is TRBJ1-1, the V gene TRBV3-1; no clear D. The CDR3 is made up of 15 amino acids. V was cut by 1 base and J by 2 bases, with 11 bases left in between. Per the germline V gene, CDR1 is LGHDT and CDR2 is YNNKEL (reference sequence).

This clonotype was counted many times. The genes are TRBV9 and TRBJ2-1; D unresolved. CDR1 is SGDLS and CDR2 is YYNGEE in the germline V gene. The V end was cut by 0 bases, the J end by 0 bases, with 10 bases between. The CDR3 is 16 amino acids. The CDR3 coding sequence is TGTGCCAGCAGCGTAGCTTTACTTAGCTCCTACAATGAGCAGTTCTTC. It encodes CASSVALLSSYNEQFF.

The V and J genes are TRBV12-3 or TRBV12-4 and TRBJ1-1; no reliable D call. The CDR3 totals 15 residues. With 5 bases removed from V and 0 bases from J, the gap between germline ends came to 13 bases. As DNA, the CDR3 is TGTGCCAGCAGTCTCACTCTCCCCATGAACACTGAAGCTTTCTTT. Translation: CASSLTLPMNTEAFF.

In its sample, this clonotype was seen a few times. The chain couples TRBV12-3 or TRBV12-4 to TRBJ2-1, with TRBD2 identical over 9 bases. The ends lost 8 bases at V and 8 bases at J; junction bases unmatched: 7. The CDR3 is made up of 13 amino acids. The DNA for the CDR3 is TGTGCCAGCGGCGGGAGGGTCCCCTATGAGCAGTTCTTC. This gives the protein CASGGRVPYEQFF.

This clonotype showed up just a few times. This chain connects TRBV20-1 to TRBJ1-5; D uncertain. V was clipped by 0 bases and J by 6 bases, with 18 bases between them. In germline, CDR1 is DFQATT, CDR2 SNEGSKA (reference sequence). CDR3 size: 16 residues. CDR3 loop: CSARDSFGRAGQPQHF. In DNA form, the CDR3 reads TGCAGTGCTAGAGACTCCTTCGGTAGGGCGGGTCAGCCCCAGCATTTT.

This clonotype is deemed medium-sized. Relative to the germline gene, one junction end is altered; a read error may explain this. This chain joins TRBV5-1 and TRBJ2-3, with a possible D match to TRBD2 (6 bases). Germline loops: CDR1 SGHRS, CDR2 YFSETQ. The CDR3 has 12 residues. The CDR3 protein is CASSLGRDTQYF. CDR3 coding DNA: TGTGCCAGCAGCTTAGGGAGGGATACGCAGTATTTT.

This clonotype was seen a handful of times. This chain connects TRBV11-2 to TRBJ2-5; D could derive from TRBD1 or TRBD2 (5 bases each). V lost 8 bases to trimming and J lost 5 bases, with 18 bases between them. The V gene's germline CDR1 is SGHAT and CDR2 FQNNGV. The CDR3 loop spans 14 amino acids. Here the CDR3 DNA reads TGTGCCAGCTCATCCTTCAGGGAGCTGGAGACCCAGTACTTC. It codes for CASSSFRELETQYF.

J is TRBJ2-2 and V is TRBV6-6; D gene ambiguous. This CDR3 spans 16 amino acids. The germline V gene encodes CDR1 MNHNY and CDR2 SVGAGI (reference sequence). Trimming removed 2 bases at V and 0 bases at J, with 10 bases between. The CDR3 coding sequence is TGTGCCAGCAGTTACGGGCAGTTCGCGAACACCGGGGAGCTGTTTTTT. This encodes CASSYGQFANTGELFF.

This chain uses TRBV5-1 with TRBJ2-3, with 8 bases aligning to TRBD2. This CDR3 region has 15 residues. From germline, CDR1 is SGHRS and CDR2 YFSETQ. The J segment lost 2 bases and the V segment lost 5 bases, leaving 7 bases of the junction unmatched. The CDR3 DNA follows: TGCGCCAGCAGGGAGGCGGGAGGATCCACAGATACGCAGTATTTT. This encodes CASREAGGSTDTQYF.

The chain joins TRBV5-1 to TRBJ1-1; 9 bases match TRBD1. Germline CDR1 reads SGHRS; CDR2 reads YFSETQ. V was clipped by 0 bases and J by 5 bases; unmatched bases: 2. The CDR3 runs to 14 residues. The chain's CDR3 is CASSLDRGPTEAFF. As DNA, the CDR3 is TGCGCCAGCAGCTTGGACAGGGGGCCGACTGAAGCTTTCTTT.

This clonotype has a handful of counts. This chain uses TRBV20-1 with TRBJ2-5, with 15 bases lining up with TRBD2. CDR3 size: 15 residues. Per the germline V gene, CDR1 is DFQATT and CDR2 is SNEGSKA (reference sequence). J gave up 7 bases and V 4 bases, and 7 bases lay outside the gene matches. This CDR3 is CSATRGLAGGGTQYF. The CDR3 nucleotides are TGCAGTGCTACCCGAGGACTAGCGGGAGGGGGGACCCAGTACTTC.

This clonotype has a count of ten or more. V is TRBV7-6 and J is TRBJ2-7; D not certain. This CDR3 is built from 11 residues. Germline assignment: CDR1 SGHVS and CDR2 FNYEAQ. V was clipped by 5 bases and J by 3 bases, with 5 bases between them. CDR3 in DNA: TGTGCCAGCAGCGTCGGCTACGAGCAGTACTTC. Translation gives CASSVGYEQYF.

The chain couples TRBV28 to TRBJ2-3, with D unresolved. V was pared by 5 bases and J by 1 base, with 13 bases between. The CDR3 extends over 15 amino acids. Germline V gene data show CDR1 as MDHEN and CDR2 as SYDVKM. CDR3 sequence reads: CASSRLVPGTDTQYF. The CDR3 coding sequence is TGTGCCAGCAGTCGACTTGTTCCCGGCACAGATACGCAGTATTTT.

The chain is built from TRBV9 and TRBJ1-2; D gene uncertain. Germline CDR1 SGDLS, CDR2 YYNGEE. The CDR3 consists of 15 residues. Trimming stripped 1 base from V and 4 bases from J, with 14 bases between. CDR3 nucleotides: TGTGCCAGCAGCGTAAGCCCGCGGGCTGCCTATGGCTACACCTTC. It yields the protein CASSVSPRAAYGYTF.

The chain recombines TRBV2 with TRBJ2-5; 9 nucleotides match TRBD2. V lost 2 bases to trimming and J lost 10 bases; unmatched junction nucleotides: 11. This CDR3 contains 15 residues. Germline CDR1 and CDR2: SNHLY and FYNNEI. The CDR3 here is CASSELAGAAGGQYF. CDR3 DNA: TGTGCCAGCAGTGAATTAGCGGGGGCCGCCGGGGGCCAGTACTTC. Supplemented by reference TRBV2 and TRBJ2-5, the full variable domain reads EPEVTQTPSHQVTQMGQEVILRCVPISNHLYFYWYRQILGQKVEFLVSFYNNEISEKSEIFDDQFSVERPDGSNFTLKIRSTKLEDSAMYFCASSELAGAAGGQYFGPGTRLLVL.

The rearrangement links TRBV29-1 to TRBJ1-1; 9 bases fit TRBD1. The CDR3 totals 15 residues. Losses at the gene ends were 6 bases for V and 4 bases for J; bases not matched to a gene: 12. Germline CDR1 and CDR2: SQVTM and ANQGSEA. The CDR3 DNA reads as TGCAGCGTGTCTGGGACAGGGTTTGGAAGCACTGAAGCTTTCTTT. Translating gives CSVSGTGFGSTEAFF.